The sequence of this T cell receptor beta chain was determined in a study of OX40 agonist ivuxolimab in advanced cancers. Study overall: Patients were 82.7% male with ages roughly 20 to 80, mean around 61.

V lost 7 bases to trimming and J lost 12 bases, with 15 bases between them. There are 12 residues in the CDR3. The germline V gene has CDR1 MNHEY and CDR2 SMNVEV (reference sequence). As for this clone: What it binds is unknown.

Sequencing used immunoSEQ multiplex PCR; TCRdb keeps in-frame clones, though not all of them. The repertoire consists of tens of thousands of clones, with more than 70% occurring once and the leading ten covering approximately 2.6%. Broader study findings: There was clonal expansion of CD4+ and CD8+ blood T cells by week 6 at 0.1 to 3.0 mg/kg. Fewer expanded clones were found on average in CD4+ than in CD8+ T cells.

This sequence originates from an adult with an advanced solid tumor such as melanoma, head and neck, liver or kidney cancer. V and J are TRBV27 and TRBJ1-4; D gene uncertain. The sequenced sample was CD4+ or CD8+ T cells sorted from blood, obtained in a trial of the OX40 agonist ivuxolimab. The CDR3 nucleotides read TGTGCCAGCAATTCGGAGGTCCTTGAACTGTTTTTT. Translated, it gives CASNSEVLELFF.